The rows below give T cell receptor beta chains drawn from one sample of a study of response to subunit inactivated influenza vaccine. Using its own MiXCR run on the RT-PCR reads, TCRdb lists one record per CDR3 protein. The data hold around 250,000 distinct CDR3 sequences, with less than 15% observed a single time. The starting material was non-naive T cells sorted from PBMCs, obtained 14 days before vaccination. The source is a man aged 45-60 years who received an inactivated influenza vaccine. Both conserved end residues are part of each CDR3. Each record gives: CDR3 DNA, CDR3 protein, J gene, V gene, D gene, clone size. A D gene is named only where the DNA matches it firmly. Clone size is stated in some rows and not others, as once, few, many or a class when expanded.

CDR3nt: TGTGCCAGCAGCCAAGATAGAAACCGGGGTATCCATGAGCAGTTCTTC
CDR3aa: CASSQDRNRGIHEQFF
j_gene: TRBJ2-1
v_gene: TRBV14
d_gene: .
abundance: few

CDR3nt: TGTGCCAGCAGACTAACAGGGTTGGAGACCCAGTACTTC
CDR3aa: CASRLTGLETQYF
j_gene: TRBJ2-5
v_gene: TRBV6-2/TRBV6-3
d_gene: .
abundance: many

CDR3nt: TGTGCCAGCAGTTCGAGACAGGGGGCAAGCGGGGAGCTGTTTTTT
CDR3aa: CASSSRQGASGELFF
j_gene: TRBJ2-2
v_gene: TRBV6-2/TRBV6-3
d_gene: TRBD1
abundance: many

CDR3nt: TGTGCCAGCAGCCGTCAAGGGGATGAGCAGTTCTTC
CDR3aa: CASSRQGDEQFF
j_gene: TRBJ2-1
v_gene: TRBV6-5
d_gene: .
abundance: many

CDR3nt: TGTGCCAGCAGTCCCGGACTAGCGGGAGACTTGGGCAATGAGCAGTTCTTC
CDR3aa: CASSPGLAGDLGNEQFF
j_gene: TRBJ2-1
v_gene: TRBV28
d_gene: TRBD2
abundance: .

CDR3nt: TGCGCCAGCAGCGATGGACTAGCGGGGTACAATGAGCAGTTCTTC
CDR3aa: CASSDGLAGYNEQFF
j_gene: TRBJ2-1
v_gene: TRBV5-1
d_gene: TRBD2
abundance: .

CDR3nt: TGCGCCAGCAGCCTACAGGGGGTCGTCACTGAAGCTTTCTTT
CDR3aa: CASSLQGVVTEAFF
j_gene: TRBJ1-1
v_gene: TRBV10-2
d_gene: TRBD1
abundance: few

CDR3nt: TGTGCCAGCAGCTCCCACGGGACGGGAAACTATGGCTACACCTTC
CDR3aa: CASSSHGTGNYGYTF
j_gene: TRBJ1-2
v_gene: TRBV7-6
d_gene: .
abundance: many

CDR3nt: TGTGCCAGCAGATCGGGACTAGCGGGATCTCAGTACTTC
CDR3aa: CASRSGLAGSQYF
j_gene: TRBJ2-5
v_gene: TRBV27
d_gene: TRBD2
abundance: few

CDR3nt: TGTGCCAGCAGTGGTCGGGGGAACACTGAAGCTTTCTTT
CDR3aa: CASSGRGNTEAFF
j_gene: TRBJ1-1
v_gene: TRBV2
d_gene: .
abundance: .

CDR3nt: TGTGCCTGGAGGAACCCTCGGACAGTCCCCTACGAGCAGTACTTC
CDR3aa: CAWRNPRTVPYEQYF
j_gene: TRBJ2-7
v_gene: TRBV30
d_gene: .
abundance: .

CDR3nt: TGCTGTGCTAGGGGACTAGCGGGATCGAACACCGGGGAGCTGTTTTTT
CDR3aa: CCARGLAGSNTGELFF
j_gene: TRBJ2-2
v_gene: TRBV20-1
d_gene: TRBD2
abundance: .

CDR3nt: TGTGCCAGCAGTTTTAGGGGGGCTGGCACCGGGGAGCTGTTTTTT
CDR3aa: CASSFRGAGTGELFF
j_gene: TRBJ2-2
v_gene: TRBV12-3/TRBV12-4
d_gene: .
abundance: many

CDR3nt: TGTGCCAGCAGCATCCCGATGGGGGGGACGTACTTC
CDR3aa: CASSIPMGGTYF
j_gene: TRBJ2-7
v_gene: TRBV5-6
d_gene: TRBD2
abundance: .

CDR3nt: TGTGCCAGCAGTTACTCGATAGGACTAGCGGGGGGGAGTTCAAACACCGGGGAGCTGTTTTTT
CDR3aa: CASSYSIGLAGGSSNTGELFF
j_gene: TRBJ2-2
v_gene: TRBV6-2/TRBV6-3
d_gene: TRBD2
abundance: .

CDR3nt: TGTGCCAGCAGCCAAGGCGTGGGGAACTATGGCTACACCTTC
CDR3aa: CASSQGVGNYGYTF
j_gene: TRBJ1-2
v_gene: TRBV3-1
d_gene: .
abundance: many

CDR3nt: TGCGCCAGCAGCTCTACCAGCGGGAGGGGATCCGAGCAGTACTTC
CDR3aa: CASSSTSGRGSEQYF
j_gene: TRBJ2-7
v_gene: TRBV5-1
d_gene: TRBD2
abundance: .

CDR3nt: TGCATTGCTAGAGGCCCCCGGGGGTCTTTGAACACCGGGGAGCTGTTTTTT
CDR3aa: CIARGPRGSLNTGELFF
j_gene: TRBJ2-2
v_gene: TRBV20-1
d_gene: .
abundance: .

CDR3nt: TGTGCCAGCAGTCCATTGGATACGCAGTATTTT
CDR3aa: CASSPLDTQYF
j_gene: TRBJ2-3
v_gene: TRBV2
d_gene: .
abundance: many

CDR3nt: TGTGCCAGCAGTCTCTACTTAAGGGGCAATCAGCCCCAGCATTTT
CDR3aa: CASSLYLRGNQPQHF
j_gene: TRBJ1-5
v_gene: TRBV6-2/TRBV6-3
d_gene: .
abundance: .

CDR3nt: TGTGCCAGCAGTTTATGGGCGGGGAGCACCGGGGAGCTGTTTTTT
CDR3aa: CASSLWAGSTGELFF
j_gene: TRBJ2-2
v_gene: TRBV28
d_gene: .
abundance: .

CDR3nt: TGTGCCAGCAGCCCCGGGACTTTCTCAGATACGCAGTATTTT
CDR3aa: CASSPGTFSDTQYF
j_gene: TRBJ2-3
v_gene: TRBV7-2
d_gene: .
abundance: few

CDR3nt: TGTGCCAGCAGCCAACCAGGACAGTCTGAAAATGAAAAACTGTTTTTT
CDR3aa: CASSQPGQSENEKLFF
j_gene: TRBJ1-4
v_gene: TRBV28
d_gene: .
abundance: many

CDR3nt: TGCAGTGCAGTACAGGGGGCTGGGGCCAACGTCCTGACTTTC
CDR3aa: CSAVQGAGANVLTF
j_gene: TRBJ2-6
v_gene: TRBV20-1
d_gene: TRBD1
abundance: .